This TCR beta chain originates from a study of identifying expanded T cells in peripheral blood. CDR3 length: 11 amino acids. Germline-derived CDR1 and CDR2 are KGHSH and LQKENI. Trimming removed 5 bases from V and 9 bases from J, with 8 bases in between. Clones were sequenced by immunoSEQ multiplex PCR, and TCRdb holds only the in-frame ones, with some missing. The repertoire includes approximately 80,000 clones, 80% to 90% of them detected once, and 15% to 20% sits in the top ten. The rearrangement links TRBV18 to TRBJ2-1, with D hard to call. The clonotype originates from a person between 18 and 75 years old in good health. Sequenced: blood. For the CDR3, the DNA is TGTGCCAGCTCAAGAGAGATTGAGCAGTTCTTC. Translating it yields CASSREIEQFF.